This TCR beta chain was documented in a study of identical twins. In its sample, this clonotype was seen many times. Every sampled donor was Caucasian and healthy. Via MiXCR, TCRdb re-called the 5' RACE reads, giving one row per CDR3 protein. The table has around 240,000 distinct CDR3 sequences, about 10% seen once. The sequencing input was memory T cells sorted from blood. This clonotype was obtained from a man aged 50 to 60 in good health.

The CDR3 region is CASSLAPSTEAFF. The CDR3 DNA is TGTGCCAGCAGCTTAGCGCCGTCGACTGAAGCTTTCTTT. The chain links TRBV11-1 to TRBJ1-1; D gene uncertain. The ends were cut back, 0 bases at V and 5 bases at J, with 7 bases in the middle. The germline V gene encodes CDR1 SGHAT and CDR2 FQDESV (reference sequence). There are 13 residues in the CDR3.